These 21 T cell receptor beta chains came from one sample sequenced in a study of T cell responses to AZD1222 COVID-19 vaccine (dated by TCRdb to about 2021). Library generation was performed with the immunoSEQ multiplex PCR assay. The table was pulled from immuneACCESS by TCRdb, which kept in-frame rearrangements only. Such tables lose some clones; where checked, under half of the loss comes from unresolved V genes, and the rest has no known cause. This sample is represented by some 90,000 clones; approximately 91% of them were singletons. The ten largest clonotypes hold roughly 2.5% of the sample. The time point label, read with the paper, signifies: baseline before first vaccination. The sequencing here drew on peripheral blood, taken on day 0 of AZD1222 vaccination. These receptors were taken from an adult in good health.

The chain is built from TRBV5-4 and TRBJ2-1, with 7 bases aligning to TRBD1. The length of the CDR3 is 17 residues. The germline gives CDR1 SGHNT, CDR2 YYREEE (reference sequence). V trimming: 4 bases; J trimming: 1 base; junction bases outside the gene matches: 11. Written as DNA, the CDR3 is TGTGCCAGCAGCCCGACCCGGGACAGTCTATCCTACAATGAGCAGTTCTTC. Its translation is CASSPTRDSLSYNEQFF.

The V call is TRBV27, the J call TRBJ2-7; 9 bases map to TRBD1. The CDR3 is 16 amino acids. V shed 4 bases and J 3 bases; nucleotides not matched to a gene: 10. Germline loops: CDR1 MNHEY, CDR2 SMNVEV (reference sequence). The CDR3 region has the DNA TGTGCCAGCAGTTATGGGAGGGACAGGGTAGTCTACGAGCAGTACTTC. Protein product: CASSYGRDRVVYEQYF.

The J gene is TRBJ2-2, the V gene TRBV6-5, with D tentatively TRBD1 (6 bases). CDR1 is MNHEY, CDR2 SVGAGI, per germline. CDR3 size: 12 residues. V gave up 9 bases and J gave up 7 bases, with 12 bases separating them. CDR3 sequence: CASNRDGGELFF. CDR3 nucleotides: TGTGCCAGTAACAGGGATGGCGGGGAGCTGTTTTTT.

The rearrangement joins TRBV5-1 to TRBJ2-3; D might be TRBD2 (6 bases). Trimming left V 8 bases short and J 0 bases short, with 13 bases between. The CDR3 contains 14 residues. Germline CDR1 and CDR2: SGHRS and YFSETQ. In nucleotides, the CDR3 is TGCGCCAGTCGCGGCGGGGTAAGCACAGATACGCAGTATTTT. Protein sequence: CASRGGVSTDTQYF.

This chain connects TRBV5-1 to TRBJ1-6; the D gene is possibly TRBD1 (5 bases). Per germline, CDR1 SGHRS and CDR2 YFSETQ. The CDR3 is 17 residues long. The V gene lost 1 base and the J gene lost 7 bases, with 18 bases spanning the gap. CDR3 loop: CASSLRDQGLTNSPLHF. The CDR3 coding sequence is TGCGCCAGCAGCTTGCGCGACCAGGGATTAACGAATTCACCCCTCCACTTT.

This sequence joins TRBV10-3 and TRBJ2-1; 10 bases fit TRBD2. The CDR3 is made up of 15 amino acids. The junction had 10 bases not matched to a gene; V was cut back by 6 bases and J by 8 bases. Germline values: CDR1 ENHRY, CDR2 SYGVKD. The DNA for the CDR3 is TGTGCCATCAGGATAGCGGGAGGCAGCGGCGATGAGCAGTTCTTC. This codes for CAIRIAGGSGDEQFF.

Here the CDR3 DNA reads TGTGCCAGCTCACCCTGGACAGGGGAATTGACTGAAGCTTTCTTT. Translated: CASSPWTGELTEAFF. The chain recombines TRBV18 with TRBJ1-1; 9 bases are a match to TRBD1. The CDR3 runs to 15 residues. V shed 3 bases and J 5 bases; nucleotides not matched to a gene: 7. Germline values: CDR1 KGHSH, CDR2 LQKENI.

The chain has TRBV4-3 and TRBJ1-1; maybe TRBD1 (5 bases). Germline V CDR1 and CDR2: LGHNA, YSLEER. This CDR3 is 15 amino acids long. V lost 0 bases to trimming and J lost 3 bases, with 11 bases between them. For the CDR3, the DNA is TGCGCCAGCAGCCAAGATTGGGGGGGGGACACTGAAGCTTTCTTT. Encoded protein: CASSQDWGGDTEAFF.

V gene TRBV7-9 combines with J gene TRBJ2-1; 9 nucleotides line up with TRBD2. Germline-derived CDR1 and CDR2 are SEHNR and FQNEAQ (reference sequence). CDR3 size: 15 residues. Unmatched junction bases numbered 7, after V lost 5 bases and J lost 5 bases. CDR3 region: CASSLSGSGDNEQFF. In DNA, the CDR3 is TGTGCCAGCAGCCTTAGCGGGAGCGGGGACAATGAGCAGTTCTTC.

The chain carries TRBV15 and TRBJ1-4; D might be TRBD1 (5 bases). This CDR3 is 16 amino acids long. The V end was cut by 4 bases, the J end by 4 bases, with 16 bases between. CDR1 and CDR2 (germline): LNHNV, YYDKDF (reference sequence). CDR3 in amino acids: CATSKGGQGFNEKLFF. The CDR3 DNA follows: TGTGCCACCAGCAAGGGAGGGCAGGGCTTTAATGAAAAACTGTTTTTT.

The rearrangement uses TRBV9 and TRBJ1-2; 9 positions match TRBD1. The length of the CDR3 is 15 residues. Trimming at V came to 0 bases and at J to 5 bases, leaving 5 bases not matched to a gene. Looked up from germline, CDR1 is SGDLS and CDR2 is YYNGEE. The CDR3 nucleotides are TGTGCCAGCAGCGTAGGAGACAGGGGGGAGTATGGCTACACCTTC. Amino acid sequence: CASSVGDRGEYGYTF. Based on the CDR3 plus reference TRBV9 and TRBJ1-2, the full variable domain is DSGVTQTPKHLITATGQRVTLRCSPRSGDLSVYWYQQSLDQGLQFLIQYYNGEERAKGNILERFSAQQFPDLHSELNLSSLELGDSALYFCASSVGDRGEYGYTFGSGTRLTVV.

This sequence joins TRBV10-3 and TRBJ2-1; 7 bases fit TRBD2. The CDR3 runs 16 residues. The germline gives CDR1 ENHRY, CDR2 SYGVKD. V shed 0 bases, J shed 4 bases, and the junction held 6 bases outside the gene matches. The CDR3 coding sequence is TGTGCCATCAGTGAGTCGGGGCTAGCGGAATACAATGAGCAGTTCTTC. Its translation is CAISESGLAEYNEQFF.

This chain connects TRBV12-3 or TRBV12-4 to TRBJ1-2; tentative D call: TRBD1 (5 bases). V dropped 6 bases and J dropped 1 base, with 9 bases sitting between them. CDR3 length: 13 amino acids. The CDR3 nucleotides are TGTGCCAGCAGCAGGGACGGTAACTATGGCTACACCTTC. It yields the protein CASSRDGNYGYTF.

The chain uses TRBV16 and TRBJ1-6, with D unresolved. This CDR3 is built from 15 residues. The V gene lost 2 bases and the J gene lost 10 bases, with 15 bases spanning the gap. CDR1 and CDR2 from the germline V gene are KGHSY and FQNENV. The CDR3 is CASSQRRTSGSPLHF. CDR3 DNA sequence: TGTGCCAGCAGCCAAAGGCGGACTTCAGGCTCACCCCTCCACTTT. The entire variable domain, with the rest obtained from reference TRBV16 and TRBJ1-6, is as follows: GEEVAQTPKHLVRGEGQKAKLYCAPIKGHSYVFWYQQVLKNEFKFLISFQNENVFDETGMPKERFSAKCLPNSPCSLEIQATKLEDSAVYFCASSQRRTSGSPLHFGNGTRLTVT.

The chain recombines TRBV11-2 with TRBJ2-2, with 8 bases that match TRBD2. The V segment lost 4 bases and the J segment 7 bases; nucleotides outside the gene matches: 2. The CDR3 is 13 amino acids. The germline gives CDR1 SGHAT, CDR2 FQNNGV. The CDR3 DNA sequence: TGTGCCAGCAGCTCGGCGGGGGGCGGGGAGCTGTTTTTT. It yields the protein CASSSAGGGELFF.

This chain links TRBV3-1 (or the pseudogene TRBV3-2) with TRBJ2-2; possibly TRBD1 for D (6 bases). Looked up from germline, CDR1 is LGHDT and CDR2 is YNNKEL (reference sequence). The V end was cut by 5 bases, the J end by 3 bases, with 10 bases between. The CDR3 is made up of 14 amino acids. This CDR3 reads CASSNYRDTGELFF. The CDR3 DNA reads as TGTGCCAGCAGCAATTACAGGGACACCGGGGAGCTGTTTTTT.

V usage is TRBV24-1 and J usage is TRBJ2-3; 7 positions match TRBD2. From germline, CDR1 is KGHDR and CDR2 SFDVKD. There are 17 residues in the CDR3. J lost 0 bases, V lost 4 bases, and 9 bases had no gene match. Here the CDR3 DNA reads TGTGCCACCAGTGACCATGGCCCGGGACTAAGCACAGATACGCAGTATTTT. It specifies CATSDHGPGLSTDTQYF.

The CDR3 protein is CASQGQFQETQYF. The CDR3 DNA is TGTGCCAGCCAAGGACAGTTCCAAGAGACCCAGTACTTC. The V and J genes are TRBV27 and TRBJ2-5, with a weak D call TRBD1 (6 bases). Trimming shortened V by 8 bases and J by 1 base, and 11 bases separated the two germline ends. Germline V gene data show CDR1 as MNHEY and CDR2 as SMNVEV (reference sequence). The CDR3 consists of 13 residues.

V is TRBV11-2 and J is TRBJ2-1; perhaps D is TRBD1 or TRBD2 (5 bases each). V shed 5 bases and J shed 9 bases, with 20 bases lying between them. Germline lookup yields CDR1 SGHAT and CDR2 FQNNGV. The CDR3 consists of 15 residues. The CDR3 protein is CASSITGTTGGEQFF. DNA of the CDR3: TGTGCCAGCAGCATCACCGGGACCACCGGCGGTGAGCAGTTCTTC.

There are a few counts of this clone. This chain joins TRBV3-1 (or the pseudogene TRBV3-2) and TRBJ2-2; D is ambiguous. Per germline, CDR1 LGHDT and CDR2 YNNKEL (reference sequence). Trimming cost V 0 bases and J 4 bases, with 9 bases left between them. The length of the CDR3 is 15 residues. The CDR3 region has the DNA TGTGCCAGCAGCCAAGAAGTGTATGGCACCGGGGAGCTGTTTTTT. The encoded protein is CASSQEVYGTGELFF.

The chain employs TRBV4-1 and TRBJ2-7; D might be TRBD1 (6 bases). This CDR3 is built from 17 residues. Germline assignment: CDR1 MGHRA and CDR2 YSYEKL. Trimming removed 0 bases from V and 3 bases from J, with 18 bases in between. This CDR3 is CASSQEEGWTVYYEQYF. CDR3 nucleotides: TGCGCCAGCAGCCAAGAAGAAGGTTGGACAGTCTACTACGAGCAGTACTTC.